These 7 T cell receptor beta chains were all obtained from the same sample, sequenced in a study of T-cell reconstitution after alpha-beta-depleted transplantation in children. Unique molecular identifiers were used to barcode this TCRbeta library. TCRdb re-derived calls from the PCR reads in MiXCR, one entry per CDR3 protein. The sample comprises hundreds of thousands of distinct CDR3 sequences, approximately 32% of which are singletons, and roughly 2.5% rests with the top ten. Sequencing was performed on PBMCs from the stem cell graft donor, taken from the stem cell graft. The receptors were gathered from a human donor who donated a stem cell graft to a child with aplastic anemia.

This clonotype was observed a handful of times. The rearrangement links TRBV6-5 to TRBJ2-3, with D perhaps matching TRBD2 (5 bases). CDR3 length equals 15 residues. V was clipped by 0 bases and J by 2 bases, with 9 bases between them. Germline lookup yields CDR1 MNHEY and CDR2 SVGAGI. The CDR3 nucleotides read TGTGCCAGCAGTTACTCGGGAGCGACCACAGATACGCAGTATTTT. This encodes CASSYSGATTDTQYF.

V usage is TRBV28 and J usage is TRBJ1-2; TRBD1 aligns across 10 bases. J gave up 2 bases and V 6 bases, and 3 bases lay outside the gene matches. CDR1 is MDHEN and CDR2 is SYDVKM in the germline V gene. CDR3 size: 14 residues. The DNA of the CDR3 is TGTGCCAGCAGGACGGGACAGGGGAACTATGGCTACACCTTC. The encoded protein is CASRTGQGNYGYTF.

This clonotype was detected a few times. The gene calls are TRBV6-4 and TRBJ1-5; D remains unclear. Germline CDR1 MRHNA, CDR2 SNTAGT. This CDR3 region has 13 residues. Trimming stripped 3 bases from V and 4 bases from J, with 7 bases between. This CDR3 is CASSETENQPQHF. CDR3 coding DNA: TGTGCCAGCAGTGAAACGGAGAATCAGCCCCAGCATTTT.

This clonotype was found once. The chain combines TRBV11-2 with TRBJ2-7; 12 bases agree with TRBD1. The CDR3 totals 15 residues. Germline CDR1 SGHAT, CDR2 FQNNGV. V was pared by 0 bases and J by 9 bases, with 6 bases of the junction left unmatched. This chain's CDR3 is CASSLDGTGGLAQYF. The CDR3 region has the DNA TGTGCCAGCAGCTTAGACGGGACAGGGGGCTTAGCGCAGTACTTC.

The rearrangement uses TRBV5-1 and TRBJ2-1; 11 bases align to TRBD2. The ends lost 4 bases at V and 5 bases at J; junction bases unmatched: 8. Germline V lookup: CDR1 SGHRS, CDR2 YFSETQ. CDR3 length: 16 amino acids. CDR3 DNA: TGCGCCAGCAGCCTATCGATAGCGGGAGGGGACAATGAGCAGTTCTTC. Residues: CASSLSIAGGDNEQFF.

The rearrangement joins TRBV5-6 to TRBJ1-1; TRBD1 agrees at 10 bases. The CDR3 is 14 amino acids. With V trimmed by 0 bases and J by 6 bases, 2 bases remained unmatched. The V gene's germline CDR1 is SGHDT and CDR2 YYEEEE. The CDR3 here is CASSLAGQGSEAFF. The CDR3 nucleotides read TGTGCCAGCAGCTTGGCGGGACAGGGGTCTGAAGCTTTCTTT.

V is TRBV6-5 and J is TRBJ2-1; TRBD1 matches 10 bases. J gave up 7 bases and V 2 bases, and 5 bases lay outside the gene matches. The CDR3 contains 15 residues. Germline CDR1 reads MNHEY; CDR2 reads SVGAGI. The CDR3 here is CASSYIGTGANEQFF. The CDR3 bases are TGTGCCAGCAGTTACATTGGGACAGGGGCGAATGAGCAGTTCTTC.